Shown below are 21 T cell receptor beta chains from a single sample sequenced in a study of Graves' ophthalmopathy and Graves' hyperthyroidism. CDR3 regions of TCR beta were amplified from RNA transcripts. The first round was an RT-PCR with HTBI primers, and the second round was a multiplex PCR. One entry per CDR3 protein results from TCRdb running MiXCR on the multiplex PCR reads. The profile covers fewer than 350,000 distinct CDR3 sequences, with roughly a sixth appearing a single time and about 12% taken by the ten largest. Sequenced sample: peripheral blood. These receptors originate from an adult man with Graves' ophthalmopathy.

This clonotype came up many times. The chain couples TRBV5-1 to TRBJ1-1; no clear D. This CDR3 is 15 amino acids long. CDR1 and CDR2 from the germline V gene are SGHRS and YFSETQ. The V and J ends lost 0 bases and 6 bases respectively, with 15 bases between them. The CDR3 sequence is CASSLGAGTTSEAFF. In DNA form, the CDR3 reads TGCGCCAGCAGCTTGGGGGCGGGAACGACCTCTGAAGCTTTCTTT.

The sample holds many counts of this clonotype. The chain has TRBV29-1 and TRBJ2-7, with a tentative D call TRBD2 (5 bases). The V end was cut by 2 bases, the J end by 7 bases, with 21 bases between. Germline V gives CDR1 SQVTM, CDR2 ANQGSEA. CDR3 length: 15 amino acids. As DNA, the CDR3 is TGCAGCGTTGAACTTTCGGGCAGGCAATCGGGGGAGCAGTACTTC. As protein: CSVELSGRQSGEQYF.

This clonotype has at least ten counts. The V and J genes are TRBV28 and TRBJ2-7; possible D gene TRBD1, 6 bases. Looked up from germline, CDR1 is MDHEN and CDR2 is SYDVKM. V shed 10 bases and J shed 6 bases, with 19 bases lying between them. CDR3 length: 13 amino acids. CDR3 protein: CATAFNRAPEQYF. For the CDR3, the DNA is TGTGCCACCGCATTTAACAGGGCCCCCGAGCAGTACTTC. Full variable domain (remainder filled in from reference TRBV28 and TRBJ2-7): DVKVTQSSRYLVKRTGEKVFLECVQDMDHENMFWYRQDPGLGLRLIYFSYDVKMKEKGDIPEGYSVSREKKERFSLILESASTNQTSMYLCATAFNRAPEQYFGPGTRLTVT.

This clonotype was seen ten or more times. This sequence joins TRBV18 and TRBJ2-7; D is unclear. Germline V gene sequence: CDR1 KGHSH, CDR2 LQKENI. This CDR3 comprises 15 residues. Between the trimmed V and J ends, which lost 1 base and 3 bases, there was a span of 13 bases. The CDR3 is CASSPQAHSSYEQYF. The CDR3 nucleotides are TGTGCCAGCTCACCACAGGCTCACAGTAGCTACGAGCAGTACTTC.

In its sample, this clonotype was seen many times. V and J are TRBV18 and TRBJ2-5; 7 bases align to TRBD1. J lost 4 bases, V lost 3 bases, and 11 bases had no gene match. This CDR3 region has 16 residues. Germline CDR1 KGHSH, CDR2 LQKENI. CDR3 in amino acids: CASSPRTGTGLETQYF. The CDR3 nucleotides are TGTGCCAGCTCACCCCGGACAGGCACCGGGCTAGAGACCCAGTACTTC.

This clonotype showed up just a few times. This sequence joins TRBV6-1 and TRBJ1-1; no reliable D call. The CDR3 contains 12 residues. Germline loops: CDR1 MNHNS, CDR2 SASEGT. The ends were cut back, 5 bases at V and 4 bases at J, with 8 bases in the middle. The DNA of the CDR3 is TGTGCCAGCAGTAATCACTTCACTGAAGCTTTCTTT. Protein: CASSNHFTEAFF.

This clonotype occurred many times. This chain connects TRBV2 to TRBJ2-7; the D gene is possibly TRBD1 (6 bases). The germline CDR1 and CDR2 sequences are SNHLY and FYNNEI. The germline V and J ends were trimmed by 7 bases and 1 base, with 14 bases remaining between them. This CDR3 comprises 14 residues. This CDR3 is CASIKRTDSYEQYF. In DNA form, the CDR3 reads TGTGCCAGCATTAAAAGGACAGATTCCTACGAGCAGTACTTC. The full variable domain, in which reference TRBV2 and TRBJ2-7 provide the parts outside the CDR3, is EPEVTQTPSHQVTQMGQEVILRCVPISNHLYFYWYRQILGQKVEFLVSFYNNEISEKSEIFDDQFSVERPDGSNFTLKIRSTKLEDSAMYFCASIKRTDSYEQYFGPGTRLTVT.

There are many counts of this clonotype. The chain's CDR3 is CASSYSAGGLQETQYF. The CDR3 DNA reads as TGTGCCAGCAGTTACTCTGCGGGGGGGCTCCAAGAGACCCAGTACTTC. The gene calls are TRBV6-2 or TRBV6-3 and TRBJ2-5; TRBD2 aligns across 9 bases. The CDR3 has 16 residues. From germline, CDR1 is MNHEY and CDR2 SVGEGT. Unmatched junction bases numbered 3, after V lost 0 bases and J lost 1 base.

At least ten counts were recorded for this clonotype. The chain carries TRBV12-3 or TRBV12-4 and TRBJ1-1; D remains unclear. The CDR3 is 12 amino acids. Trimming took 5 bases from V and 8 from J, leaving 12 bases between them. CDR3 nucleotide sequence: TGTGCCAGCAGTACGACCGGGTTCGAAGCTTTCTTT. It specifies CASSTTGFEAFF.

This clonotype was counted many times. J is TRBJ1-6 and V is TRBV9; TRBD1 aligns across 7 bases. J was trimmed by 10 bases and V by 0 bases; bases with no gene match: 10. The germline V gene has CDR1 SGDLS and CDR2 YYNGEE. There are 16 residues in the CDR3. The CDR3 is CASSVAPTGDVSPLHF. The CDR3 nucleotides read TGTGCCAGCAGCGTAGCTCCTACAGGGGATGTCTCACCCCTCCACTTT. Using reference TRBV9 and TRBJ1-6 for the parts outside the CDR3, the full variable domain is DSGVTQTPKHLITATGQRVTLRCSPRSGDLSVYWYQQSLDQGLQFLIQYYNGEERAKGNILERFSAQQFPDLHSELNLSSLELGDSALYFCASSVAPTGDVSPLHFGNGTRLTVT.

This clonotype was found many times. V is TRBV2 and J is TRBJ1-5, with a possible D match to TRBD1 (5 bases). CDR3 length: 14 amino acids. Germline values: CDR1 SNHLY, CDR2 FYNNEI. The germline V and J ends were trimmed by 6 bases and 3 bases, with 12 bases remaining between them. The CDR3 nucleotides are TGTGCCAGCAGCCAGGGAACAATCAATCAGCCCCAGCATTTT. This sequence encodes CASSQGTINQPQHF.

V and J are TRBV20-1 and TRBJ1-6; a possible D gene is TRBD1 (6 bases). There are 16 residues in the CDR3. V shed 7 bases and J shed 8 bases, with 24 bases lying between them. CDR1 and CDR2 (germline): DFQATT, SNEGSKA (reference sequence). The CDR3, as DNA: TGCAGTGTGGGTCCCCCACAGGGTCGGACCTATTCACCCCTCCACTTT. It is translated as CSVGPPQGRTYSPLHF.

This clonotype was recorded many times. The chain carries TRBV5-1 and TRBJ1-2; D is perhaps TRBD1 (5 bases). Trimming shortened V by 6 bases and J by 0 bases, and 12 bases separated the two germline ends. The germline V gene encodes CDR1 SGHRS and CDR2 YFSETQ. The CDR3 loop spans 14 amino acids. CDR3 in amino acids: CASNPGTANYGYTF. DNA for the CDR3: TGCGCCAGCAACCCTGGGACCGCTAACTATGGCTACACCTTC.

This clonotype was counted between two and nine times. The chain combines TRBV9 with TRBJ1-2; TRBD1 aligns across 8 bases. Germline lookup yields CDR1 SGDLS and CDR2 YYNGEE. This CDR3 region has 15 residues. J was trimmed by 4 bases and V by 2 bases; bases with no gene match: 7. CDR3 sequence (DNA): TGTGCCAGCAGCGTTTCACAGGGGGGCATCTATGGCTACACCTTC. Protein: CASSVSQGGIYGYTF.

There are many counts of this clonotype. The chain is built from TRBV19 and TRBJ1-1; D gene ambiguous. Germline CDR1 LNHDA, CDR2 SQIVND (reference sequence). Trimming took 10 bases from V and 3 from J, leaving 15 bases between them. This CDR3 contains 13 residues. CDR3 in amino acids: CATALPEYTEAFF. CDR3 coding DNA: TGTGCCACCGCCTTACCGGAATACACTGAAGCTTTCTTT.

This clonotype occurred many times. This chain connects TRBV29-1 to TRBJ1-1, with D uncertain. Germline CDR1 and CDR2: SQVTM and ANQGSEA. Deletions cut 6 bases from V and 0 bases from J, with 8 bases between. The length of the CDR3 is 12 residues. This chain's CDR3 is CSVTYMNTEAFF. For the CDR3, the DNA is TGCAGCGTGACTTATATGAACACTGAAGCTTTCTTT.

At least ten counts were recorded for this clonotype. The chain carries TRBV5-1 and TRBJ2-5; 13 bases are a match to TRBD2. The germline CDR1 and CDR2 sequences are SGHRS and YFSETQ. The CDR3 is made up of 17 amino acids. V lost 0 bases to trimming and J lost 2 bases; unmatched junction nucleotides: 4. CDR3 sequence (DNA): TGCGCCAGCAGCTTGGCGACTAGCGGGGGGCATCAAGAGACCCAGTACTTC. Protein product: CASSLATSGGHQETQYF.

This clonotype was seen ten or more times. The chain has TRBV7-2 and TRBJ2-5; TRBD2 is a possible D gene (5 bases). Trimming stripped 5 bases from V and 0 bases from J, with 10 bases between. The CDR3 spans 14 residues. Germline CDR1 reads SGHTA; CDR2 reads FQGNSA. For the CDR3, the DNA is TGTGCCAGCAGCGCCTTAGCGTACCAAGAGACCCAGTACTTC. Translation: CASSALAYQETQYF.

In regard to this clonotype: This may come from a read error, since a much larger clone is one base off. The chain recombines TRBV28 with TRBJ2-7; perhaps D is TRBD1 or TRBD2 (5 bases each). The CDR3 loop spans 15 amino acids. V dropped 4 bases and J dropped 0 bases, with 13 bases sitting between them. Germline assignment: CDR1 MDHEN and CDR2 SYDVKM. As DNA, the CDR3 is TGTGCCAGCAGTTCTAGGGACCGGGCCTCCTACGAGCAGTACTTC. Its protein is CASSSRDRASYEQYF. Variable domain in full (rest from reference TRBV28 and TRBJ2-7): DVKVTQSSRYLVKRTGEKVFLECVQDMDHENMFWYRQDPGLGLRLIYFSYDVKMKEKGDIPEGYSVSREKKERFSLILESASTNQTSMYLCASSSRDRASYEQYFGPGTRLTVT.

This clonotype has ten or more counts. The chain is built from TRBV12-3 or TRBV12-4 and TRBJ1-5; 8 bases match TRBD1. This CDR3 is built from 16 residues. Trimming took 3 bases from V and 5 from J; bases not matched to a gene: 9. CDR3: CASSFVGTGKDQPQHF. The CDR3 nucleotides are TGTGCCAGCAGTTTTGTCGGGACAGGCAAGGATCAGCCCCAGCATTTT.

This clonotype was counted ten times or more. The V gene is TRBV6-1, the J gene TRBJ1-5, with a tentative D call TRBD1 (6 bases). Between the trimmed V and J ends, which lost 4 bases and 2 bases, there was a span of 9 bases. The CDR3 has 14 amino acids. Germline V gene lookup returns CDR1 MNHNS and CDR2 SASEGT. This chain's CDR3 is CASSGGQRNQPQHF. Written as DNA, the CDR3 is TGTGCCAGCAGTGGGGGACAACGCAATCAGCCCCAGCATTTT.